The 2 T cell receptor beta chains below all came from one sample that was sequenced in a study of shared clonotypes between healthy human individuals (dated by TCRdb to the early 2020s). Receptor amplification or capture employed the immunoSEQ multiplex PCR assay. In its TCRdb copy, this immuneACCESS table keeps in-frame sequences only and misses some clones. Where compared with another copy, unresolved V genes explain less than half of these, and the others have no known cause. This sample gives some 2.1 million clones in total; about 93% of them show up just once. In total, the top ten clones hold around 1.8% of the sample. For the CD8 naive samples, CD45RO-negative cells were positively selected for CCR7, yielding a CD45RA+CCR7+ population from which TemRA cells were excluded. Sample: naive CD8+ T cells from PBMCs. The cell subset or site label here, explained by the study, means: CD45RA+CCR7+. These receptors all stem from a man younger than 30 in good health. Some clones in this sample may be carry-over from other donors' samples.

This chain connects TRBV7-3 to TRBJ2-3; D gene unclear. The germline V gene has CDR1 SGHTA and CDR2 FQGTGA. V was cut by 2 bases and J by 0 bases, with 6 bases left in between. This CDR3 is built from 14 residues. The CDR3 reads CASSLAVSTDTQYF. The CDR3 nucleotides read TGTGCCAGCAGCTTAGCTGTTAGCACAGATACGCAGTATTTT.

The chain employs TRBV28 and TRBJ2-7, with D possibly matching TRBD1 (5 bases). Trimming cost V 5 bases and J 5 bases, with 10 bases left between them. This CDR3 spans 12 amino acids. The V gene's germline CDR1 is MDHEN and CDR2 SYDVKM. CDR3 sequence (DNA): TGTGCCAGCAGTCTTGACAGCCACGAGCAGTACTTC. It is translated as CASSLDSHEQYF.